This is a list of T cell receptor beta chains from one sample in a study of OX40 agonist ivuxolimab in advanced cancers. Generated by immunoSEQ multiplex PCR, the TCRdb table keeps only in-frame clones and is missing some. This sample has 77,000 or so clones, with roughly 94% found just once. The starting material was CD4+ or CD8+ T cells sorted from blood, obtained in a trial of the OX40 agonist ivuxolimab. The receptors shown here come from an adult with an advanced solid tumor such as melanoma, head and neck, liver or kidney cancer. Both conserved end residues are part of each CDR3. The order of the fields is V gene, clone size, J gene, D gene, CDR3 DNA, CDR3 protein. A D gene is named only where the DNA matches it firmly. Clone size is given for some rows only: seen once, a few or many times, or a class if the clone is expanded.

>TRBV6-5|NA|TRBJ1-2|NA
TGTGCCAGCAGTTACAGTTCTGCGGCCTATGGCTACACCTTC
CASSYSSAAYGYTF
>TRBV4-3|NA|TRBJ1-2|NA
TGCGCCAGCAGCCAAGATGGCAGCAACTATGGCTACACCTTC
CASSQDGSNYGYTF
>TRBV7-9|NA|TRBJ2-2|NA
TGTGCCAGCAGCTTTACCCGAACGGCCGGGGAGCTGTTTTTT
CASSFTRTAGELFF
>TRBV27|NA|TRBJ2-3|TRBD2
TGTGCCAGCAGTCGACTAGCGAGCAGCACAGATACGCAGTATTTT
CASSRLASSTDTQYF
>TRBV6-1|few|TRBJ1-2|NA
TGTGCCGCCGAATGGGCAGATAGAGGCTACACCTTC
CAAEWADRGYTF
>TRBV27|once|TRBJ2-7|TRBD2
TGTGCCAGCAGTTCAGGCGGACTAGCGGGCTTGGGTTACGAGCAGTACTTC
CASSSGGLAGLGYEQYF
>TRBV2|NA|TRBJ1-1|TRBD1
TGTGCCAGCAGTTTATGGACAGGGATGAACACTGAAGCTTTCTTT
CASSLWTGMNTEAFF
>TRBV30|NA|TRBJ2-2|TRBD2
TGTGCCTGGATGGGCGGGAGGTACACCGGGGAGCTGTTTTTT
CAWMGGRYTGELFF
>TRBV27|NA|TRBJ2-3|NA
TGTGCCAGCAGTTTTGACCCGGGACGAAGCACAGATACGCAGTATTTT
CASSFDPGRSTDTQYF
>TRBV5-5|many|TRBJ1-1|NA
TGTGCCAGCAGGGCAGTAGGGATAGCGAACACTGAAGCTTTCTTT
CASRAVGIANTEAFF
>TRBV5-1|NA|TRBJ1-6|NA
TGCGCCAGCAGCCTGGGGGGTGAGGGATCACCCCTCCACTTT
CASSLGGEGSPLHF
>TRBV27|NA|TRBJ1-2|TRBD1
TGTGCCAGCAGTTTAAGTGGGACAGGGGGCTTGAAAGGCTACACCTTC
CASSLSGTGGLKGYTF
>TRBV5-1|NA|TRBJ1-6|TRBD1
TGCGCCAGCAGCCCGGACAGGGGAGGGACACCCCTCCACTTT
CASSPDRGGTPLHF
>TRBV16|once|TRBJ2-7|NA
TGTGCCAGCAGCCAAACTAGCTCGAGCTCCTACGAGCAGTACTTC
CASSQTSSSSYEQYF
>TRBV19|once|TRBJ2-7|NA
TGTGCCAGTAGTATAGAACCGGTAACCGTCTACGAGCAGTACTTC
CASSIEPVTVYEQYF
>TRBV5-1|NA|TRBJ2-7|NA
TGCGCCAGCATGGGCAGTACCTACGAGCAGTACTTC
CASMGSTYEQYF
>TRBV5-1|NA|TRBJ2-5|NA
TGCGCCAGCAGCTTTACGGGGCCCCCTGGGGAGACCCAGTACTTC
CASSFTGPPGETQYF
>TRBV6-5|NA|TRBJ2-7|TRBD1
TGTGCCAGCGGACAGGGTTCCTACGAGCAGTACTTC
CASGQGSYEQYF
>TRBV9|once|TRBJ2-7|TRBD2
TGTGCCAGCAGCGTAGAGCGGGGGTGGGACGAGCAGTACTTC
CASSVERGWDEQYF
>TRBV4-2|NA|TRBJ2-7|NA
TGTGCCAGCAGCCAAGATTCCACTACTGAAGCCTACGAGCAGTACTTC
CASSQDSTTEAYEQYF
>TRBV7-8|NA|TRBJ1-1|NA
TGTGCCAGCAGCACCCGAAGACAGCGGAACACTGAAGCTTTCTTT
CASSTRRQRNTEAFF
>TRBV9|NA|TRBJ1-2|TRBD1
TGTGCCAGCAGCAACTATCGGGACAGGGGGACCTATGGCTACACCTTC
CASSNYRDRGTYGYTF
>TRBV5-1|NA|TRBJ1-1|TRBD1
TGCGCCAGCAGGGACCAGGGGGCGAAATTATTTGAAGCTTTCTTT
CASRDQGAKLFEAFF
>TRBV9|NA|TRBJ2-1|NA
TGTGCCAGCAGCGTAGGACTAGACGGGAATGAGCAGTTCTTC
CASSVGLDGNEQFF
>TRBV21-1|NA|TRBJ2-7|NA
TGTGCCAGCAGCACTATAGACAGGGGCTCCTACGAGCAGTACTTC
CASSTIDRGSYEQYF
>TRBV28|few|TRBJ1-2|NA
TGTGCCAGCAGGGACACCGAGCCCGGCTACACCTTC
CASRDTEPGYTF
>TRBV7-6|NA|TRBJ2-1|NA
TGTGCCAGCAGCTTTGACAGAGATACCTACAATGAGCAGTTCTTC
CASSFDRDTYNEQFF
>TRBV7-6|NA|TRBJ2-7|NA
TGTGCCAGCAGCTCATCAGGAACCACCTCCTACGAGCAGTACTTC
CASSSSGTTSYEQYF
>TRBV4-3|NA|TRBJ2-1|NA
TGCGCCAGCAGCCAAGGGGAGGACTTCTCCTACAATGAGCAGTTCTTC
CASSQGEDFSYNEQFF
>TRBV4-2|few|TRBJ1-5|NA
TGTGCCAGCAGCCAGGAAAATCAGCCCCAGCATTTT
CASSQENQPQHF
>TRBV10-3|NA|TRBJ1-2|TRBD1
TGTGCCATCAGTGAGACAGACTACAGGGGTGGCTACACCTTC
CAISETDYRGGYTF
>TRBV28|NA|TRBJ2-7|NA
TGTGCCAGCAGATTTGAGGGGGGACCCTACGAGCAGTACTTC
CASRFEGGPYEQYF
>TRBV27|NA|TRBJ2-7|NA
TGTGCCAGCAGTTTAGGCTCGTATAGTATAGGCTACGAGCAGTACTTC
CASSLGSYSIGYEQYF
>TRBV10-1|NA|TRBJ1-1|TRBD1
TGCGCCAGCAGTGAGACCCAGGGGGCGGTGGACACTGAAGCTTTCTTT
CASSETQGAVDTEAFF
>TRBV5-6|NA|TRBJ1-1|NA
TGTGCCAGCAGCCTACGCGGTGGCGGCACTGAAGCTTTCTTT
CASSLRGGGTEAFF
>TRBV5-1|NA|TRBJ1-1|TRBD1
TGCGCCAGCAGCTTGGCCCGACAGGGATCGAACACTGAAGCTTTCTTT
CASSLARQGSNTEAFF
>TRBV7-9|NA|TRBJ2-1|NA
TGTGCCAGCAGGACTACGGACCAAGAGCAGTTCTTC
CASRTTDQEQFF
>TRBV19|NA|TRBJ2-7|NA
TGTGCCACCAGACCGGGACTGAAATACGAGCAGTACTTC
CATRPGLKYEQYF
>TRBV9|NA|TRBJ2-7|TRBD2
TGTGCCAGCAGCCCAACGGGACTAGCGGTGCTAGAGCAGTACTTC
CASSPTGLAVLEQYF
>TRBV7-9|few|TRBJ1-1|NA
TGTGCCAGCAGCTCGGGGTGGGGGCGAACTGAAGCTTTCTTT
CASSSGWGRTEAFF
>TRBV11-2|NA|TRBJ1-2|NA
TGTGCCAGCAGCGCCGGACGTGAAGTCTATGGCTACACCTTC
CASSAGREVYGYTF